The clone carrying this T cell receptor (beta chain) was seen only once. Its specificity is not known. The data were taken from a study of siplizumab effects on memory and regulatory T cells. The CDR3 consists of 16 residues. Germline V gives CDR1 SGHAT, CDR2 FQNNGV. The V gene end was trimmed by 3 bases and the J gene end by 5 bases; junction bases not matched to a gene: 8. General study points: With siplizumab, mappable alloreactive CD4+ clones averaged 68.8% Treg-derived, versus approximately 29% in controls. Both greater diversity than memory cells and a major contribution to the alloresponse seemed to characterize naive T cells.

Unstimulated naive, memory, effector memory and TEMRA subsets underwent sequencing in a few donor pairs. Per individual sample, 95,000 to 100,000 TCR templates were assayed. TCRdb's table, derived via immunoSEQ multiplex PCR, lists solely in-frame clones and lacks some. The sample has about 64,000 clones; 90% to 97% are singletons. This receptor was identified in a human donor in good health. Sequencing used naive CD8+ T cells sorted from blood. This sequence joins TRBV11-2 and TRBJ2-3, with 10 bases identical to TRBD2. CDR3 residues: CASSLGKSGGGDTQYF. As DNA, the CDR3 is TGTGCCAGCAGCTTGGGCAAAAGCGGGGGGGGAGATACGCAGTATTTT.